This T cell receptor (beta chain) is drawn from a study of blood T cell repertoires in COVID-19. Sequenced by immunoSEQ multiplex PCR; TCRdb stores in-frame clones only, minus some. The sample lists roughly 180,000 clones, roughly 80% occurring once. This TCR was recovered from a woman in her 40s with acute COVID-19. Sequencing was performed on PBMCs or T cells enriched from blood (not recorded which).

The CDR3 DNA follows: TGTGCCAGCAGCCCCCGACAGGGGCAAGGGGAGCTGTTTTTT. The encoded protein is CASSPRQGQGELFF. The rearrangement joins TRBV3-1 (or the pseudogene TRBV3-2) to TRBJ2-2; TRBD1 matches 8 bases. V shed 4 bases, J shed 8 bases, and the junction held 6 bases outside the gene matches. The CDR3 is made up of 14 amino acids. CDR1 and CDR2 (germline): LGHDT, YNNKEL (reference sequence).